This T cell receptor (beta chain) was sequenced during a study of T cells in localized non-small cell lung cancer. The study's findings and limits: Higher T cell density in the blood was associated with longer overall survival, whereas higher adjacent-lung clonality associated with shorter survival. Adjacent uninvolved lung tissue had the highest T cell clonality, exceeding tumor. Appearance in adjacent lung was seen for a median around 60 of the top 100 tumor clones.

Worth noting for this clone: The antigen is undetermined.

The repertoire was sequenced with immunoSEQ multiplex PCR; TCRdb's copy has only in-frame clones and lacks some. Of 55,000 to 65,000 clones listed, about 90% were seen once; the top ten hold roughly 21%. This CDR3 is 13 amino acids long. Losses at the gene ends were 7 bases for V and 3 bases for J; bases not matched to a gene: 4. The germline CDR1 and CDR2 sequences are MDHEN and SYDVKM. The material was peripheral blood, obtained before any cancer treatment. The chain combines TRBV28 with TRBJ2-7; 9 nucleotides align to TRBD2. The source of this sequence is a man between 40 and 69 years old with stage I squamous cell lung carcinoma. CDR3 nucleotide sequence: TGTGCCAGCATGGGACTAGCAGACTACGAGCAGTACTTC. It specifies CASMGLADYEQYF.